This T cell receptor beta chain was recorded in a study of blood T cell repertoires in COVID-19. This CDR3 is 15 amino acids long. V was pared by 3 bases and J by 7 bases, with 8 bases of the junction left unmatched. CDR1 and CDR2 (germline): MDHEN, SYDVKM. Some clones are missing from TCRdb's copy, which holds only in-frame ones; the method was immunoSEQ multiplex PCR. The sample carries some 150,000 clones, 88% recorded once. The TCR comes from a man aged 50-59 years with active or convalescent COVID-19. The J gene is TRBJ2-7, the V gene TRBV28; 11 bases map to TRBD1. Material: peripheral blood. This chain's CDR3 is CASSFGGQGAKEQYF. CDR3 DNA sequence: TGTGCCAGCAGTTTTGGTGGACAGGGGGCGAAGGAGCAGTACTTC.